This T cell receptor beta chain was sequenced for a study of CD8 T cells in Susac syndrome. About the research overall: Patients with Susac syndrome had blood drawn and were at that point therapy-naive, on corticosteroids, or on intravenous immunoglobulin alone. The study's findings and limits: Expansion of clones was not seen in the CD4+ T cell repertoires of Susac syndrome.

The J segment lost 7 bases and the V segment lost 6 bases, leaving 14 bases of the junction unmatched. Germline values: CDR1 MNHNS, CDR2 SASEGT. This CDR3 spans 16 amino acids. TEMRA cells were FACS-enriched, with CD8+ and CD4+ T cells isolated negatively. Comments on this clonotype: Antigen: not known.

An amount of RNA that ranged from 0.5 to 1 ug was reverse transcribed with random hexamers. TCRdb reprocessed the immunoSEQ multiplex PCR reads via MiXCR and lists one record per CDR3 protein. The table records under 300,000 distinct CDR3 sequences, almost 97% of them present only once. This sequence was found in a human donor with Susac syndrome. The chain carries TRBV6-1 and TRBJ2-1; 8 bases align to TRBD2. Sequencing was performed on CD4+ T cells from PBMCs. The CDR3 region has the DNA TGTGCCAGCAGCCGAACTAGCGGAAGTTTAAGGAATGAGCAGTTCTTC. It is translated as CASSRTSGSLRNEQFF.